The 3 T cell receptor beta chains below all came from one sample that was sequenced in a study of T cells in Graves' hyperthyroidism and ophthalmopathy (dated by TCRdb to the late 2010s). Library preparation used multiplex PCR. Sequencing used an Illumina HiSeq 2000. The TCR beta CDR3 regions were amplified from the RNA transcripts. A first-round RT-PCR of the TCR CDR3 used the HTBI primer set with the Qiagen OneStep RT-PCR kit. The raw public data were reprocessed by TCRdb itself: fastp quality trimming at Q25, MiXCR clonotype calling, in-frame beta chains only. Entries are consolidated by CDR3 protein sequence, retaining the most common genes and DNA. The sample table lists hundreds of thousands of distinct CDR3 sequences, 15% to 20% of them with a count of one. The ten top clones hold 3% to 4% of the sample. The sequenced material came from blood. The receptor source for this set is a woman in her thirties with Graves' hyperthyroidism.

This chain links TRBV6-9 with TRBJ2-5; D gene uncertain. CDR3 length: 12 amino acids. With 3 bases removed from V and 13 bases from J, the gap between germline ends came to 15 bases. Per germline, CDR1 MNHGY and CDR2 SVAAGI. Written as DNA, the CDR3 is TGTGCCAGCAGTTACTCGAAGCCGTCTTGGTACTTC. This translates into CASSYSKPSWYF.

In DNA form, the CDR3 reads TGCGCCAGCAGTGAGTCGGCCGGGGAGACCCAGTACTTC. Its protein is CASSESAGETQYF. The J gene is TRBJ2-5, the V gene TRBV10-1; D is unresolved. Germline-derived CDR1 and CDR2 are WNHNN and SYGVQD (reference sequence). Trimming left V 0 bases short and J 5 bases short, with 7 bases between. This CDR3 contains 13 residues.

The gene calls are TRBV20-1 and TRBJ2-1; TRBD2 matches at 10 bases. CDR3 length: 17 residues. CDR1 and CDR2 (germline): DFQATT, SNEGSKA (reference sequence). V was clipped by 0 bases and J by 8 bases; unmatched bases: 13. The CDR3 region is CSARDEGGLAVLYEQFF. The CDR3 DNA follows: TGCAGTGCTAGAGATGAGGGAGGACTAGCGGTTTTGTATGAGCAGTTCTTC.